This TCR beta chain appears in the sequencing data of a study of CD8+ T cells in alopecia areata. At the level of the study: For the treated group, dosing was oral tofacitinib at 5 to 10 mg twice daily.

Extracted RNA was reverse transcribed, and the resulting cDNA served as sequencing template. Profiling relied on immunoSEQ multiplex PCR, and the TCRdb table lists in-frame clones only, not all of them. This sample carries around 200,000 clones, 58% of them seen once, and the ten largest clones take around an eighth. Specified treatment: oral pan-JAK inhibitor, 5-10 mg twice daily. Researchers picked out CD4+ and CD8+ T cells from PBMCs by sorting. CDR3 length equals 13 residues. V was cut by 7 bases and J by 0 bases, with 7 bases left in between. CDR1 and CDR2 (germline): SNHLY, FYNNEI. Study observations and caveats: Lesional tissue from the scalp (especially in alopecia totalis/universalis) showed higher clonality than normal scalp. Significant decreases in scalp clonality and expanded CD8+ clones followed tofacitinib treatment.

Concerning this clone: Antigen unknown.

The chain joins TRBV2 to TRBJ1-5; D is uncertain. The specimen was CD8+ T cells sorted from blood, collected at week 24, from a patient treated with tofacitinib. The clonotype was recovered from a human donor with alopecia areata. For the CDR3, the DNA is TGTGCCAGCAAGACAACTAGCAATCAGCCCCAGCATTTT. This gives the protein CASKTTSNQPQHF.